These 24 T cell receptor beta chains came from one sample sequenced in a study of CD4 T cells in relation to SARS-CoV-2 and coronaviruses. Assay: immunoSEQ multiplex PCR; the TCRdb copy retains only in-frame clones and omits some. The sample consists of 35,000 or so clones, 70% to 85% of them appearing once. Antigens for these TCRs are unknown. The specimen was memory CD4+ T cells from PBMCs, cultured in vitro. These receptors all stem from an adult with COVID-19.

The chain uses TRBV3-1 (or the pseudogene TRBV3-2) and TRBJ2-5; D not resolved. Germline V gene lookup returns CDR1 LGHDT and CDR2 YNNKEL (reference sequence). This CDR3 region has 13 residues. The V and J ends lost 4 bases and 1 base respectively, with 7 bases between them. The CDR3, as DNA: TGTGCCAGCAGCCCCCGGACCCAAGAGACCCAGTACTTC. Protein sequence: CASSPRTQETQYF.

In this sample, this clone turned up a few times. The genes are TRBV6-4 and TRBJ1-1; maybe TRBD1 (6 bases). The CDR3 contains 15 residues. CDR1 MRHNA and CDR2 SNTAGT come from the germline V gene. Trimming left V 4 bases short and J 5 bases short, with 17 bases between. DNA of the CDR3: TGTGCCAGCAGTGGAAGTAGGGGGGAAGCAACTGAAGCTTTCTTT. It encodes CASSGSRGEATEAFF.

With regard to this clone: One junction end does not reproduce the germline sequence, and a read error may be involved. This chain links TRBV30 with TRBJ2-4; 9 nucleotides align to TRBD2. CDR1 and CDR2 from the germline V gene are GTSNPN and SVGIG (reference sequence). There are 13 residues in the CDR3. The CDR3 region has the DNA TGTGCCTGGGGCCCATCGACTAGCGGTGTAGGGCACTTC. This gives the protein CAWGPSTSGVGHF.

The chain combines TRBV30 with TRBJ1-2; possible D gene TRBD1, 5 bases. The V end was cut by 4 bases, the J end by 0 bases, with 9 bases between. This CDR3 region has 13 residues. Germline assignment: CDR1 GTSNPN and CDR2 SVGIG (reference sequence). The CDR3 loop reads CAWTGLANYGYTF. The CDR3 bases are TGTGCCTGGACAGGGCTGGCTAACTATGGCTACACCTTC. Full variable domain (rest looked up from reference TRBV30 and TRBJ1-2): SQTIHQWPATLVQPVGSPLSLECTVEGTSNPNLYWYRQAAGRGLQLLFYSVGIGQISSEVPQNLSASRPQDRQFILSSKKLLLSDSGFYLCAWTGLANYGYTFGSGTRLTVV.

The genes are TRBV4-1 and TRBJ2-7, with 11 bases lining up with TRBD2. After removal of 4 bases from V and 5 bases from J, the junction contained 7 bases not matched to a gene. The CDR3 is made up of 15 amino acids. Germline CDR1 and CDR2: MGHRA and YSYEKL. The CDR3 spells CASSRLAGTDHEQYF. The CDR3 DNA reads TGCGCCAGCAGCCGACTAGCGGGAACTGACCACGAGCAGTACTTC.

The table lists this clone with a few counts. This rearrangement joins TRBV28 to TRBJ1-3; no definite D call. The CDR3 length is 14 residues. Germline values: CDR1 MDHEN, CDR2 SYDVKM. V was trimmed by 8 bases and J by 3 bases, leaving 14 bases between them. The CDR3 region is CASGRRGYGNTIYF. The DNA for the CDR3 is TGTGCCAGCGGACGGCGGGGTTATGGAAACACCATATATTTT.

The rearrangement uses TRBV9 and TRBJ1-2; unclear D gene. The V and J ends lost 4 bases and 11 bases respectively, with 15 bases between them. This CDR3 is 12 amino acids long. Germline V gene data show CDR1 as SGDLS and CDR2 as YYNGEE. The DNA for the CDR3 is TGTGCCAGCAGCACCCAAGACCACGGGTACACCTTC. It encodes CASSTQDHGYTF.

The V and J genes are TRBV7-2 and TRBJ2-5; 8 positions match TRBD1. Germline V gene lookup returns CDR1 SGHTA and CDR2 FQGNSA. CDR3 length equals 14 residues. V trimming: 4 bases; J trimming: 5 bases; junction bases outside the gene matches: 6. The chain's CDR3 is CASSYSGGEETQYF. CDR3 coding DNA: TGTGCCAGCAGCTATTCAGGGGGCGAGGAGACCCAGTACTTC.

The CDR3 DNA follows: TGCGCCAGCAGCCATCGACTAGCGCTCACCGGGGAGCTGTTTTTT. Its translation is CASSHRLALTGELFF. V usage is TRBV4-1 and J usage is TRBJ2-2; 8 positions match TRBD2. The V gene's germline CDR1 is MGHRA and CDR2 YSYEKL. Germline trimming cut 3 bases from V and 4 bases from J; bases unmatched to any gene: 4. The CDR3 loop spans 15 amino acids.

The chain recombines TRBV6-5 with TRBJ1-5; D is possibly TRBD1 (5 bases). Germline CDR1 is MNHEY and CDR2 is SVGAGI. This CDR3 spans 14 amino acids. V gave up 7 bases and J gave up 2 bases, with 12 bases separating them. The CDR3 is CASMTSRGNQPQHF. CDR3 nucleotides: TGTGCCAGCATGACGTCCAGGGGCAATCAGCCCCAGCATTTT.

The J gene is TRBJ2-1, the V gene TRBV2; 8 nucleotides match TRBD1. After removal of 4 bases from V and 9 bases from J, the junction contained 11 bases not matched to a gene. This CDR3 contains 15 residues. CDR1 and CDR2 from the germline V gene are SNHLY and FYNNEI. The CDR3 spells CASSARTGSDGEQFF. In DNA form, the CDR3 reads TGTGCCAGCAGTGCCCGGACAGGGAGCGATGGTGAGCAGTTCTTC. Combining the CDR3 with reference TRBV2 and TRBJ2-1 gives the whole variable domain EPEVTQTPSHQVTQMGQEVILRCVPISNHLYFYWYRQILGQKVEFLVSFYNNEISEKSEIFDDQFSVERPDGSNFTLKIRSTKLEDSAMYFCASSARTGSDGEQFFGPGTRLTVL.

The genes are TRBV27 and TRBJ1-3, with D uncertain. This CDR3 is 15 amino acids long. From germline, CDR1 is MNHEY and CDR2 SMNVEV (reference sequence). Trimming removed 0 bases from V and 8 bases from J, with 14 bases in between. The CDR3 spells CASSLSPGKEDTIYF. CDR3 nucleotide sequence: TGTGCCAGCAGTTTATCCCCCGGGAAGGAAGACACCATATATTTT.

This clone was recorded a few times. Other DNA sequences of this sample code for an identical CDR3. The chain uses TRBV2 and TRBJ2-1, with D uncertain. Per germline, CDR1 SNHLY and CDR2 FYNNEI. This CDR3 has 11 residues. V gave up 6 bases and J gave up 4 bases, with 4 bases separating them. The CDR3 DNA reads TGTGCCAGCAGGGGATACAATGAGCAGTTCTTC. This gives the protein CASRGYNEQFF.

This clone appeared once. This chain joins TRBV7-2 and TRBJ2-5, with D tentatively TRBD1 or TRBD2 (5 bases each). V lost 1 base and J 5 bases, leaving 14 bases between the germline ends. In germline, CDR1 is SGHTA, CDR2 FQGNSA. This CDR3 contains 15 residues. In DNA, the CDR3 is TGTGCCAGCAGCTTAGATTGGGACCCCGGGGAGACCCAGTACTTC. It translates to CASSLDWDPGETQYF.

The chain links TRBV6-2 or TRBV6-3 to TRBJ2-3; the D gene is possibly TRBD1 (6 bases). CDR3 length: 15 amino acids. Germline-derived CDR1 and CDR2 are MNHEY and SVGEGT. V lost 0 bases to trimming and J lost 2 bases, with 9 bases between them. The CDR3 DNA is TGTGCCAGCAGTTACTCCCCAGGGGACACAGATACGCAGTATTTT. This gives the protein CASSYSPGDTDTQYF.

This chain uses TRBV7-6 with TRBJ2-3; TRBD1 is a possible D gene (5 bases). Per the germline V gene, CDR1 is SGHVS and CDR2 is FNYEAQ. With 5 bases removed from V and 1 base from J, the gap between germline ends came to 13 bases. The CDR3 extends over 15 amino acids. The CDR3: CASSQSGLRTDTQYF. Written as DNA, the CDR3 is TGTGCCAGCAGCCAATCAGGGCTCCGCACAGATACGCAGTATTTT.

The genes are TRBV23-1 and TRBJ2-2; D is unclear. TRBV23-1 is an open reading frame, and its role is uncertain. The CDR3 is 18 residues long. Trimming removed 4 bases from V and 4 bases from J, with 22 bases in between. The CDR3 sequence is CASSPPLNFPLRTGELFF. In nucleotides, the CDR3 is TGCGCCAGCAGTCCCCCCCTTAATTTCCCCTTACGCACCGGGGAGCTGTTTTTT.

The chain is built from TRBV28 and TRBJ1-1, with 7 bases aligning to TRBD1. Germline CDR1 MDHEN, CDR2 SYDVKM. The CDR3 has 13 residues. The ends lost 8 bases at V and 2 bases at J; junction bases unmatched: 5. CDR3 sequence reads: CASEGQPNTEAFF. The CDR3 bases are TGTGCCAGCGAGGGACAGCCCAACACTGAAGCTTTCTTT.

This clone was recorded only once. The chain carries TRBV4-1 and TRBJ1-2; maybe TRBD1 (6 bases). The germline V gene has CDR1 MGHRA and CDR2 YSYEKL. The V gene lost 3 bases and the J gene lost 8 bases, with 22 bases spanning the gap. This CDR3 is 16 amino acids long. The CDR3 here is CASSQQQRRRDIGYTF. Written as DNA, the CDR3 is TGCGCCAGCAGCCAGCAACAGCGCCGACGGGACATCGGCTACACCTTC.

This chain uses TRBV7-9 with TRBJ1-4; D unclear. The CDR3 contains 14 residues. With 0 bases removed from V and 2 bases from J, the gap between germline ends came to 4 bases. CDR1 is SEHNR, CDR2 FQNEAQ, per germline (reference sequence). The CDR3 spells CASSLAGTNEKLFF. CDR3 DNA: TGTGCCAGCAGCTTAGCGGGGACTAATGAAAAACTGTTTTTT.

The chain has TRBV7-2 and TRBJ2-1; no clear D gene. CDR3 size: 13 residues. Trimming removed 5 bases from V and 7 bases from J, with 12 bases in between. CDR1 SGHTA and CDR2 FQGNSA come from the germline V gene. As DNA, the CDR3 is TGTGCCAGCAGCCCGACCCGGAGTAATGAGCAGTTCTTC. Residues: CASSPTRSNEQFF.

In this sample, this clone turned up once. This chain connects TRBV19 to TRBJ2-6, with D perhaps TRBD1 (5 bases). Germline assignment: CDR1 LNHDA and CDR2 SQIVND (reference sequence). This CDR3 contains 15 residues. V was trimmed by 5 bases and J by 2 bases, leaving 10 bases between them. The CDR3 region is CASSLGVTGANVLTF. The CDR3 nucleotides read TGTGCCAGTAGTTTAGGGGTTACTGGGGCCAACGTCCTGACTTTC.

V is TRBV28 and J is TRBJ1-1, with D uncertain. The V and J ends lost 8 bases and 9 bases respectively, with 16 bases between them. The CDR3 extends over 12 amino acids. CDR1 and CDR2 (germline): MDHEN, SYDVKM. For the CDR3, the DNA is TGTGCCAGCTTCTCCTGGGAGAGCAAAGCTTTCTTT. It specifies CASFSWESKAFF.

This clone showed up just a few times. This chain connects TRBV6-5 to TRBJ2-1; D call uncertain. Between the trimmed V and J ends, which lost 4 bases and 8 bases, there was a span of 9 bases. Germline lookup yields CDR1 MNHEY and CDR2 SVGAGI. The CDR3 extends over 12 amino acids. CDR3 loop: CASSWQWDEQFF. As DNA, the CDR3 is TGTGCCAGCAGTTGGCAGTGGGATGAGCAGTTCTTC.